This T cell receptor beta chain appears in the sequencing data of a study of T cell clones after liver transplantation (dated by TCRdb to about 2019). The study in broad terms: ITN030ST, the source of the samples, was a randomized trial that attempted immunosuppression withdrawal within 2 years of liver transplantation. Donor-reactive T cell clones were identified by TCRbeta sequencing after a pre-transplant mixed lymphocyte reaction and then tracked in post-transplant blood. As an antigen-independent comparator for the donor-reactive sequences, third party-reactive TCRbeta sequences from pre-transplant MLRs were identified as well. Three of the eight recipients were HCV-positive; the others were transplanted for non-autoimmune, non-viral indications. Subjects received no induction therapy and standard immunosuppression until randomization at 12-24 months post-transplant. Tolerance was defined as complete immunosuppression withdrawal for at least one year with no rise in liver enzymes beyond twice the upper limit of normal. Blood samples were collected pre-transplant, pre-randomization before withdrawal, and post-randomization after either full withdrawal or failed withdrawal. The study cohort included 8 liver transplant recipients, of whom 3 were classified as tolerant and 5 as non-tolerant.

The intended sense of this specimen's time point label: pre-transplant. Unstimulated PBMCs, after thawing, were stained for CD3, CD4 and CD8 and then FACS-sorted into CD3+CD4+ and CD3+CD8+ populations. All 8 studied subjects were randomized to withdrawal of immunosuppression. The Qiagen DNeasy Blood and Tissue Kit was used for isolation of genomic DNA. General conclusions and limits of the study: The conclusions were preliminary, being limited by small, heterogeneous patient numbers and by non-standardized post-transplant time points. Donor-reactive sequences declined more than third party-reactive ones, suggesting partial antigen-specific deletion unrelated to withdrawal success. Low numbers of available donor cells limited the measurable donor-reactive repertoire in two subjects. Because allograft tissue specimens were not available, migration of donor-reactive T cells into the graft, rather than deletion, may have occurred. In most of the 8 subjects, regardless of tolerance or HCV status, circulating donor-reactive CD4 TCRbeta sequences dropped significantly post-transplant. When repertoire turnover was accounted for, significantly reduced detection of donor-reactive sequences was found in 7 of 8 subjects for CD4 and in 8 of 8 subjects for CD8.

A remark on this clone: The target of this receptor is not known. Base qualities are not at hand, and no much larger clone is one base apart.

The CDR3 holds 15 amino acids from the cysteine to the phenylalanine. Left in the record is the CDR3 DNA by itself, 45 bases read in frame from the first base. Reading the germline V gene gives CDR1 SGHDT and CDR2 YYEEEE. V lost 0 bases and J lost 2 bases; the stretch between them is 8 bases long. Using immunoSEQ, frozen genomic DNA was subjected to high-throughput TCRbeta CDR3 sequencing, a process that included PCR amplification, mapping, bias correction and internal controls. The study's own analysis went as follows. Only productive rearrangements were retained, and each unique TCRbeta sequence was defined by its CDR3 nucleotide sequence together with its V and J gene. For classification of a sequence as donor-reactive, at least 5-fold expansion in CFSE-low cells relative to unstimulated pre-transplant cells and a frequency of at least 0.01% were required. To ensure at least 90% detection power, minimum frequency thresholds were set for each subject based on that subject's lowest-template unstimulated sample. Jensen-Shannon divergence between the top 1000 TCRbeta sequences after and before transplant was used to measure repertoire turnover. Two-sided Fisher's exact tests were used to test for changes in the detection of donor-reactive sequences. TCRdb stores this immuneACCESS table with in-frame sequences only. Part of the clones is absent; in the studies checked, under half of the shortfall reflects unresolved V genes, and no reason is known for the rest. Clonal size and the V and J genes are those of that table, whereas D and trimming came from the DNA. Present in this sample are tens of thousands of clones, around 75% of which were seen just once. About 15% of the sample is taken by the ten largest.

The input for sequencing was CD4+ T cells from blood, taken before liver transplant. The TCR was taken from a human donor who received a liver transplant. Recombination linked TRBV5-6 to TRBJ1-4; D gene: possibly TRBD1, on 5 matching bases. The base sequence is TGTGCCAGCAGCTTGGATGGGGCGACTAATGAAAAACTGTTTTTT. Translated, this gives CASSLDGATNEKLFF.